The clone carrying this T cell receptor beta chain is medium-sized by share. Its target is not known. This record comes from a study of neoadjuvant nivolumab and ipilimumab in lung cancer. Study overall: The combination arm added day-1 ipilimumab 1 mg/kg to nivolumab 3 mg/kg on days 1, 15, 29. Points from the study as a whole: TCR receptors were sequenced in few samples. Resected-tumor TCR richness correlated positively with pretherapy blood richness. Resected tumors had greater TCR richness and clonality than uninvolved lung.

V was trimmed by 8 bases and J by 7 bases, leaving 9 bases between them. The CDR3 covers 11 residues. Germline loops: CDR1 SGHTA, CDR2 FQGTGA. Clones were sequenced by immunoSEQ multiplex PCR, and TCRdb holds only the in-frame ones, with some missing. Of about 18,000 clones in the sample, around 76% are singletons; the top ten hold about 7%. This clonotype was sampled from an adult with non-small cell lung cancer. The starting material was tumor tissue, obtained after neoadjuvant nivolumab, alone or with ipilimumab, at or shortly before surgery. The rearrangement uses TRBV7-3 and TRBJ2-1, with D unclear. The CDR3 coding sequence is TGTGCCAGCGGGTTCGGAAATGAGCAGTTCTTC. Translation: CASGFGNEQFF. The full variable domain, rest sourced from reference TRBV7-3 and TRBJ2-1, is GAGVSQTPSNKVTEKGKYVELRCDPISGHTALYWYRQSLGQGPEFLIYFQGTGAADDSGLPNDRFFAVRPEGSVSTLKIQRTERGDSAVYLCASGFGNEQFFGPGTRLTVL.